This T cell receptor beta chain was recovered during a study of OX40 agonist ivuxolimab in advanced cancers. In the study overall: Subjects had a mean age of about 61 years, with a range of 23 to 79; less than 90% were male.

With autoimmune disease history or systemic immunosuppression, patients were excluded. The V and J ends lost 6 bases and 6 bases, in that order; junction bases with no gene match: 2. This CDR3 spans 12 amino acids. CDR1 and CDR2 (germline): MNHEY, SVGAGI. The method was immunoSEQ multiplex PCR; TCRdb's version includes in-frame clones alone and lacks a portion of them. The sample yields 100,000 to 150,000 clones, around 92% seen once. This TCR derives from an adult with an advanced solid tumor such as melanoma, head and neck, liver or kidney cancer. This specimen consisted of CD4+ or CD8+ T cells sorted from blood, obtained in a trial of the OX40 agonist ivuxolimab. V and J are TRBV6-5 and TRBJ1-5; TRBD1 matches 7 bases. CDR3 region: CASRTGFQPQHF. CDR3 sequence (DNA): TGTGCCAGCAGGACAGGGTTTCAGCCCCAGCATTTT.